These 28 T cell receptor beta chains share one sample of origin, sequenced in a study of radiotherapy plus CTLA-4 blockade in lung cancer. This table comes from immunoSEQ multiplex PCR, and its TCRdb copy is limited to in-frame clones, with some not included. The data show some 70,000 clones, about 85% seen once. Sequenced material: peripheral blood, taken from a patient treated with radiotherapy plus ipilimumab. All receptors come from a human donor with non-small cell lung cancer who had a partial response to radiotherapy plus ipilimumab.

This clone has only a few counts. The chain recombines TRBV19 with TRBJ2-7, with unresolved D. The CDR3 extends over 13 amino acids. V lost 7 bases and J lost 4, with 14 bases in between. CDR1 and CDR2 (germline): LNHDA, SQIVND (reference sequence). The CDR3 DNA reads TGTGCCAGTACCAGACTTGTCAATTACGAGCAGTACTTC. This translates into CASTRLVNYEQYF.

The V call is TRBV28, the J call TRBJ1-4; the D is unclear. Trimming shortened V by 8 bases and J by 8 bases, and 21 bases separated the two germline ends. Germline V gene sequence: CDR1 MDHEN, CDR2 SYDVKM. This CDR3 comprises 15 residues. The CDR3 sequence: CASSLRSLTSEKLFF. CDR3 DNA sequence: TGTGCCAGCTCCCTAAGGAGCCTTACCTCCGAAAAACTGTTTTTT.

The chain joins TRBV28 to TRBJ2-2, with TRBD1 matching 7 bases. Trimming cost V 3 bases and J 3 bases; bases outside gene matches: 4. The CDR3 length is 15 residues. CDR1 and CDR2 from the germline V gene are MDHEN and SYDVKM. The CDR3 is CASSLGRGYTGELFF. The CDR3 DNA sequence: TGTGCCAGCAGTTTGGGCAGGGGGTACACCGGGGAGCTGTTTTTT. The variable domain in full, with the rest retrieved from reference TRBV28 and TRBJ2-2, is DVKVTQSSRYLVKRTGEKVFLECVQDMDHENMFWYRQDPGLGLRLIYFSYDVKMKEKGDIPEGYSVSREKKERFSLILESASTNQTSMYLCASSLGRGYTGELFFGEGSRLTVL.

In the case of this clone: The sample has other DNA sequences that encode this CDR3 too. The chain employs TRBV5-4 and TRBJ2-7; possible D gene TRBD2, 6 bases. This CDR3 has 12 residues. V lost 4 bases, J lost 4 bases, and 9 bases lay in between. Germline lookup yields CDR1 SGHNT and CDR2 YYREEE (reference sequence). CDR3 DNA sequence: TGTGCCAGCAGCCGGGACTCGTACGAGCAGTACTTC. This translates into CASSRDSYEQYF.

The rearrangement links TRBV5-4 to TRBJ2-1, with TRBD2 identical over 15 bases. The J segment lost 2 bases and the V segment lost 4 bases, leaving 4 bases of the junction unmatched. CDR3 length: 17 amino acids. In germline, CDR1 is SGHNT, CDR2 YYREEE (reference sequence). DNA of the CDR3: TGTGCCAGCAGCACCGGGACTAGCGGGGGGCCCTACAATGAGCAGTTCTTC. As protein: CASSTGTSGGPYNEQFF.

Only one count was recorded for this clone. This rearrangement joins TRBV6-1 to TRBJ2-3, with 7 positions matching TRBD1. The J segment lost 0 bases and the V segment lost 5 bases, leaving 5 bases of the junction unmatched. The CDR3 consists of 15 residues. The germline V gene encodes CDR1 MNHNS and CDR2 SASEGT. Here the CDR3 DNA reads TGTGCCAGCAGTCAACAGGGGTTTAGCACAGATACGCAGTATTTT. Protein sequence: CASSQQGFSTDTQYF.

The J gene is TRBJ2-3, the V gene TRBV10-2, with 8 bases fitting TRBD1. Germline values: CDR1 WSHSY, CDR2 SAAADI. V was clipped by 5 bases and J by 1 base; unmatched bases: 2. This CDR3 region has 14 residues. CDR3 amino acids: CASSLTGGTDTQYF. In DNA form, the CDR3 reads TGCGCCAGCAGTCTGACAGGGGGCACAGATACGCAGTATTTT.

CDR3 amino acids: CASSTGVREAFF. The CDR3 coding sequence is TGTGCCAGTAGTACAGGGGTGCGTGAAGCTTTCTTT. This chain links TRBV19 with TRBJ1-1; D is perhaps TRBD1 (6 bases). CDR1 is LNHDA and CDR2 is SQIVND in the germline V gene (reference sequence). Trimming left V 4 bases short and J 7 bases short, with 10 bases between. The CDR3 consists of 12 residues.

This chain links TRBV7-3 with TRBJ2-3, with TRBD1 identical over 9 bases. The CDR3 has 14 amino acids. V was pared by 5 bases and J by 0 bases, with 0 bases of the junction left unmatched. Germline V gives CDR1 SGHTA, CDR2 FQGTGA. The CDR3 loop reads CASSGTGSTDTQYF. DNA of the CDR3: TGTGCCAGCAGCGGGACAGGGAGCACAGATACGCAGTATTTT.

The chain links TRBV27 to TRBJ2-1, with TRBD2 identical over 11 bases. The CDR3 runs 16 residues. Trimming took 5 bases from V and 5 from J; bases not matched to a gene: 8. Germline assignment: CDR1 MNHEY and CDR2 SMNVEV (reference sequence). The CDR3 protein is CASSVSSGLADNEQFF. The CDR3 DNA reads TGTGCCAGCAGTGTCTCCTCGGGACTAGCGGACAATGAGCAGTTCTTC.

This chain uses TRBV6-5 with TRBJ2-7; 9 nucleotides align to TRBD1. Germline CDR1 is MNHEY and CDR2 is SVGAGI. V was pared by 6 bases and J by 12 bases, with 12 bases of the junction left unmatched. The CDR3 has 13 amino acids. The CDR3 bases are TGTGCCAGCAGCTCTCGGGACAGGGCCTCCGTGTACTTC. This sequence encodes CASSSRDRASVYF.

This clone was counted once. This sequence joins TRBV10-1 and TRBJ2-7, with 11 bases aligning to TRBD1. Germline values: CDR1 WNHNN, CDR2 SYGVQD (reference sequence). The CDR3 has 16 residues. J was trimmed by 5 bases and V by 2 bases; bases with no gene match: 8. The CDR3 DNA is TGCGCCAGCAGTGAGGCTCCGGGACAGGGGGTCCACGAGCAGTACTTC. Protein: CASSEAPGQGVHEQYF.

The genes are TRBV6-1 and TRBJ2-7; D is perhaps TRBD1 (6 bases). Germline V gives CDR1 MNHNS, CDR2 SASEGT. Deletions cut 4 bases from V and 3 bases from J, with 22 bases between. The CDR3 contains 17 residues. The CDR3 loop is CASSGPLQGRDLYEQYF. Here the CDR3 DNA reads TGTGCCAGCAGTGGACCTTTACAGGGAAGGGACCTCTACGAGCAGTACTTC.

With regard to this clone: One end of the junction fails to match germline, which may point to a read error. This sequence joins TRBV5-4 and TRBJ2-3; 12 bases match TRBD2. The CDR3 runs to 16 residues. Germline loops: CDR1 SGHNT, CDR2 YYREEE (reference sequence). DNA for the CDR3: TGTGTCAGCAGCTTGCGACTAGCGGGAGAATTGGATACGCAGTATTTT. This gives the protein CVSSLRLAGELDTQYF.

The CDR3 loop is CASSLGFVTGGKKQPQHF. CDR3 in DNA: TGTGCCAGCAGCTTAGGTTTCGTAACAGGGGGTAAAAAACAGCCCCAGCATTTT. The chain joins TRBV7-8 to TRBJ1-5, with 8 nucleotides matching TRBD1. The germline V gene has CDR1 SGHVS and CDR2 FQNEAQ. J lost 7 bases, V lost 1 base, and 15 bases had no gene match. The CDR3 consists of 18 residues.

This chain connects TRBV27 to TRBJ2-1, with 8 bases aligning to TRBD1. With V trimmed by 1 base and J by 6 bases, 2 bases remained unmatched. Germline assignment: CDR1 MNHEY and CDR2 SMNVEV (reference sequence). The CDR3 loop spans 14 amino acids. The CDR3 is CASSLLGTGNEQFF. The CDR3 nucleotides are TGTGCCAGCAGTTTATTAGGGACAGGCAATGAGCAGTTCTTC.

The chain carries TRBV7-9 and TRBJ1-2; D is possibly TRBD1 (6 bases). Per the germline V gene, CDR1 is SEHNR and CDR2 is FQNEAQ (reference sequence). The CDR3 is made up of 14 amino acids. Trimming took off 5 bases at V and 4 bases at J, with 14 bases between the two ends. The CDR3 is CASSPRGGGYGYTF. DNA for the CDR3: TGTGCCAGCAGCCCTAGGGGGGGCGGCTATGGCTACACCTTC.

The table lists this clone with a few counts. The chain uses TRBV2 and TRBJ1-1, with 7 bases matching TRBD1. The CDR3 spans 13 residues. Trimming at V came to 5 bases and at J to 10 bases, leaving 10 bases not matched to a gene. Germline loops: CDR1 SNHLY, CDR2 FYNNEI. The CDR3 DNA reads as TGTGCCAGCAGTCTGACAGGGACTGGCGGAGCTTTCTTT. Its protein is CASSLTGTGGAFF.

This clone was observed a single time. The V and J genes are TRBV29-1 and TRBJ2-2, with 8 nucleotides matching TRBD2. The CDR3 totals 14 residues. From germline, CDR1 is SQVTM and CDR2 ANQGSEA. The trim removed 8 bases at V and 4 bases at J, leaving 9 bases unmatched. CDR3 sequence: CSTKGLAGTGELFF. CDR3 nucleotides: TGCAGCACTAAAGGACTAGCTGGCACCGGGGAGCTGTTTTTT.

The gene calls are TRBV5-1 and TRBJ2-2, with D perhaps matching TRBD2 (5 bases). This CDR3 spans 16 amino acids. Trimming stripped 4 bases from V and 2 bases from J, with 15 bases between. Per germline, CDR1 SGHRS and CDR2 YFSETQ. The CDR3 DNA follows: TGCGCCAGCAGCCCCACGGGCGGGCCCAACACCGGGGAGCTGTTTTTT. This translates into CASSPTGGPNTGELFF.

This chain uses TRBV7-8 with TRBJ2-2; 10 bases fit TRBD2. Looked up from germline, CDR1 is SGHVS and CDR2 is FQNEAQ. The CDR3 covers 16 residues. V dropped 1 base and J dropped 7; count of bases not matched to a gene: 6. The CDR3 sequence: CASSLGLAGVIGELFF. The CDR3 DNA reads TGTGCCAGCAGCTTAGGGCTAGCGGGAGTCATCGGGGAGCTGTTTTTT.

The chain is built from TRBV7-9 and TRBJ2-7; TRBD2 agrees at 10 bases. The J segment lost 6 bases and the V segment lost 1 base, leaving 6 bases of the junction unmatched. This CDR3 region has 15 residues. Germline V lookup: CDR1 SEHNR, CDR2 FQNEAQ (reference sequence). In DNA form, the CDR3 reads TGTGCCAGCAGCTTAGATAGGACTAGCGGTGGCGAGCAGTACTTC. Its protein is CASSLDRTSGGEQYF.

The sample holds one count of this clone. The V call is TRBV9, the J call TRBJ2-2; weak D call: TRBD2 (6 bases). In germline, CDR1 is SGDLS, CDR2 YYNGEE. Trimming removed 0 bases from V and 5 bases from J, with 14 bases in between. The CDR3 has 16 residues. The CDR3 loop is CASSVEGGARTGELFF. The CDR3 DNA follows: TGTGCCAGCAGCGTAGAAGGAGGGGCAAGGACCGGGGAGCTGTTTTTT.

This chain connects TRBV6-1 to TRBJ1-1; D call uncertain. The CDR3 is 13 residues long. Germline V CDR1 and CDR2: MNHNS, SASEGT. V dropped 4 bases and J dropped 6 bases, with 12 bases sitting between them. CDR3 in amino acids: CASSVSGEAEAFF. The CDR3 nucleotides are TGTGCCAGCAGTGTAAGCGGAGAGGCTGAAGCTTTCTTT.

This chain uses TRBV5-1 with TRBJ1-5; D unclear. V gave up 0 bases and J gave up 5 bases, with 6 bases separating them. Germline loops: CDR1 SGHRS, CDR2 YFSETQ. CDR3 length equals 13 residues. The CDR3 nucleotides are TGCGCCAGCAGCTTGGATAGATATCAGCCCCAGCATTTT. It yields the protein CASSLDRYQPQHF.

The CDR3 DNA reads as TGTGCCAGTAGTATTGATCGAGCAAAGCAGCCCCAGCATTTT. Translating gives CASSIDRAKQPQHF. The chain carries TRBV19 and TRBJ1-5; D unresolved. With 3 bases removed from V and 7 bases from J, the gap between germline ends came to 13 bases. Germline V gene data show CDR1 as LNHDA and CDR2 as SQIVND (reference sequence). There are 14 residues in the CDR3.

The V gene is TRBV11-2, the J gene TRBJ1-1; D is ambiguous. Germline loops: CDR1 SGHAT, CDR2 FQNNGV. This CDR3 is 16 amino acids long. The germline V and J ends were trimmed by 0 bases and 0 bases, with 11 bases remaining between them. CDR3 loop: CASSLEFGRMNTEAFF. The CDR3 coding sequence is TGTGCCAGCAGCTTAGAATTTGGCAGGATGAACACTGAAGCTTTCTTT.

The chain couples TRBV2 to TRBJ1-1, with 8 nucleotides matching TRBD1. V was clipped by 7 bases and J by 1 base; unmatched bases: 2. Germline CDR1 and CDR2: SNHLY and FYNNEI. The CDR3 contains 13 residues. Here the CDR3 reads CASTDRANTEAFF. The CDR3 region has the DNA TGTGCCAGCACGGACAGGGCGAACACTGAAGCTTTCTTT. Based on the CDR3 plus reference TRBV2 and TRBJ1-1, the full variable domain is EPEVTQTPSHQVTQMGQEVILRCVPISNHLYFYWYRQILGQKVEFLVSFYNNEISEKSEIFDDQFSVERPDGSNFTLKIRSTKLEDSAMYFCASTDRANTEAFFGQGTRLTVV.